The 26 T cell receptor beta chains listed next were all sequenced from one sample in a study of blood T cell repertoires in COVID-19. Profiled with immunoSEQ multiplex PCR; TCRdb holds only in-frame clones, not every one. The profile shows roughly 80,000 clones, almost 85% of them singletons. The specimen sequenced was peripheral blood. The receptor source for this set is a man aged 50 or older with acute or convalescent COVID-19.

To note about this clone: The same CDR3 also results from other DNA sequences found in this sample. The CDR3 coding sequence is TGCGCCAGCAGTGGGACAGGGCAAGAGACCCAGTACTTC. Protein: CASSGTGQETQYF. J is TRBJ2-5 and V is TRBV5-1, with 9 bases lining up with TRBD1. Germline CDR1 SGHRS, CDR2 YFSETQ. This CDR3 comprises 13 residues. V lost 5 bases to trimming and J lost 2 bases; unmatched junction nucleotides: 1.

The rearrangement joins TRBV10-2 to TRBJ1-6, with D perhaps TRBD1 (5 bases). Germline CDR1 WSHSY, CDR2 SAAADI. The V and J ends lost 2 bases and 8 bases respectively, with 13 bases between them. This CDR3 contains 15 residues. The CDR3 DNA sequence: TGCGCCAGCAGTGAGAGGTGGGGGAGGGATTCACCCCTCCACTTT. This codes for CASSERWGRDSPLHF.

The chain employs TRBV11-3 and TRBJ2-7; the match to TRBD2 covers 11 bases. CDR1 and CDR2 from the germline V gene are SGHNT and YENEEA. Unmatched junction bases numbered 7, after V lost 0 bases and J lost 3 bases. CDR3 length: 17 residues. For the CDR3, the DNA is TGTGCCAGCAGCTTAGATGGGGCTAGCGGGGGGATCTACGAGCAGTACTTC. Translating gives CASSLDGASGGIYEQYF. The full variable domain, with the rest looked up from reference TRBV11-3 and TRBJ2-7, is EAGVVQSPRYKIIEKKQPVAFWCNPISGHNTLYWYLQNLGQGPELLIRYENEEAVDDSQLPKDRFSAERLKGVDSTLKIQPAELGDSAVYLCASSLDGASGGIYEQYFGPGTRLTVT.

This chain joins TRBV5-1 and TRBJ2-3, with 8 bases identical to TRBD1. The CDR3 extends over 16 amino acids. CDR1 SGHRS and CDR2 YFSETQ come from the germline V gene. V was pared by 3 bases and J by 4 bases, with 10 bases of the junction left unmatched. The CDR3 protein is CASSSNSQGAADTQYF. Written as DNA, the CDR3 is TGCGCCAGCAGCTCGAATTCGCAGGGGGCCGCAGATACGCAGTATTTT.

V usage is TRBV28 and J usage is TRBJ1-2; 8 nucleotides agree with TRBD1. The junction had 8 bases not matched to a gene; V was cut back by 8 bases and J by 6 bases. This CDR3 has 13 residues. Germline lookup yields CDR1 MDHEN and CDR2 SYDVKM. The CDR3: CASGIGTGHGYTF. The CDR3 DNA reads as TGTGCCAGCGGAATAGGGACAGGCCATGGCTACACCTTC.

This chain connects TRBV9 to TRBJ1-2; D might be TRBD1 (5 bases). The V gene's germline CDR1 is SGDLS and CDR2 YYNGEE. There are 14 residues in the CDR3. V lost 4 bases and J lost 7, with 17 bases in between. Written as DNA, the CDR3 is TGTGCCAGCAGCCCGAGGTGGGGGGACCCTGGCTACACCTTC. Its translation: CASSPRWGDPGYTF. Complete variable domain (other parts from reference TRBV9 and TRBJ1-2): DSGVTQTPKHLITATGQRVTLRCSPRSGDLSVYWYQQSLDQGLQFLIQYYNGEERAKGNILERFSAQQFPDLHSELNLSSLELGDSALYFCASSPRWGDPGYTFGSGTRLTVV.

V and J are TRBV9 and TRBJ1-2; TRBD1 matches 10 bases. Looked up from germline, CDR1 is SGDLS and CDR2 is YYNGEE. CDR3 size: 16 residues. Trimming took 3 bases from V and 3 from J; bases not matched to a gene: 8. Here the CDR3 DNA reads TGTGCCAGCAGCGGGCCGACAGGGGGCAGGTACTATGGCTACACCTTC. Protein product: CASSGPTGGRYYGYTF.

The rearrangement links TRBV6-5 to TRBJ2-2; maybe TRBD1 (5 bases). Germline V gives CDR1 MNHEY, CDR2 SVGAGI. V gave up 2 bases and J gave up 1 base, with 8 bases separating them. CDR3 length: 15 amino acids. CDR3 nucleotide sequence: TGTGCCAGCAGTTACATTACAGGGAACACCGGGGAGCTGTTTTTT. Translation gives CASSYITGNTGELFF.

This chain connects TRBV11-1 to TRBJ1-3; possibly TRBD1 for D (5 bases). Trimming took 7 bases from V and 4 from J, leaving 14 bases between them. CDR1 is SGHAT and CDR2 is FQDESV in the germline V gene (reference sequence). The CDR3 spans 14 residues. The DNA of the CDR3 is TGTGCCAGCACCGCGGCAGGGCCAGGAAACACCATATATTTT. It yields the protein CASTAAGPGNTIYF.

The chain couples TRBV6-5 to TRBJ1-6, with D maybe TRBD1 (5 bases). Per the germline V gene, CDR1 is MNHEY and CDR2 is SVGAGI. This CDR3 has 14 residues. The ends were cut back, 9 bases at V and 5 bases at J, with 14 bases in the middle. The CDR3 sequence is CASRSGQNNSPLHF. The CDR3 DNA is TGTGCCAGTCGGTCAGGGCAGAATAATTCACCCCTCCACTTT.

V is TRBV29-1 and J is TRBJ1-3; D is perhaps TRBD1 (6 bases). The CDR3 is 14 amino acids. Looked up from germline, CDR1 is SQVTM and CDR2 is ANQGSEA. Trimming took 6 bases from V and 2 from J, leaving 14 bases between them. CDR3 sequence: CSVGGQNPGNTIYF. Written as DNA, the CDR3 is TGCAGCGTCGGCGGACAGAACCCTGGAAACACCATATATTTT.

V and J are TRBV4-3 and TRBJ1-1; D is unclear. This CDR3 contains 14 residues. From germline, CDR1 is LGHNA and CDR2 YSLEER. Trimming pared 2 bases from V and 8 bases from J, leaving 15 bases between. CDR3 region: CASSQTVGREEAFF. CDR3 nucleotide sequence: TGCGCCAGCAGCCAAACGGTCGGTAGAGAAGAAGCTTTCTTT.

The CDR3 here is CAIKGQGVSYNEQFF. The CDR3 coding sequence is TGTGCCATCAAAGGGCAGGGGGTCTCCTACAATGAGCAGTTCTTC. The chain links TRBV10-3 to TRBJ2-1; 7 bases match TRBD1. V gave up 7 bases and J gave up 0 bases; unmatched junction bases: 6. The CDR3 consists of 15 residues. Germline-derived CDR1 and CDR2 are ENHRY and SYGVKD.

The genes are TRBV6-5 and TRBJ1-2; D is undetermined. V was clipped by 0 bases and J by 9 bases, with 8 bases between them. The CDR3 is 12 amino acids. Germline V gene lookup returns CDR1 MNHEY and CDR2 SVGAGI. CDR3 in DNA: TGTGCCAGCAGTTACTCCGGGGTCCGCTACACCTTC. It yields the protein CASSYSGVRYTF.

This clone has only one observation. The chain recombines TRBV6-6 with TRBJ1-5; 7 positions agree with TRBD1. V was clipped by 1 base and J by 0 bases; unmatched bases: 3. Per the germline V gene, CDR1 is MNHNY and CDR2 is SVGAGI (reference sequence). The CDR3 totals 16 residues. The CDR3 bases are TGTGCCAGCAGTTACTGGACAGGAGATAGCAATCAGCCCCAGCATTTT. Its translation is CASSYWTGDSNQPQHF.

The chain recombines TRBV5-5 with TRBJ2-2; TRBD2 aligns across 8 bases. The CDR3 is made up of 17 amino acids. J was trimmed by 6 bases and V by 3 bases; bases with no gene match: 13. The germline V gene encodes CDR1 SGHKS and CDR2 YYEKEE (reference sequence). Here the CDR3 DNA reads TGTGCCAGCAGCTCGACCCCGGGACTAGTGTCTTCCGGGGAGCTGTTTTTT. Residues: CASSSTPGLVSSGELFF.

The chain couples TRBV3-1 (or the pseudogene TRBV3-2) to TRBJ2-6, with a weak D call TRBD2 (6 bases). V lost 4 bases and J 0 bases, leaving 7 bases between the germline ends. The CDR3 has 15 residues. The germline gives CDR1 LGHDT, CDR2 YNNKEL (reference sequence). The CDR3 DNA sequence: TGTGCCAGCAGCCCGCGGGGCTCTGGGGCCAACGTCCTGACTTTC. Amino acid sequence: CASSPRGSGANVLTF.

The chain uses TRBV30 and TRBJ1-3; D call uncertain. The CDR3 runs 14 residues. The V gene lost 0 bases and the J gene lost 8 bases, with 14 bases spanning the gap. The germline gives CDR1 GTSNPN, CDR2 SVGIG (reference sequence). The CDR3 reads CAWSVSVLADTIYF. The CDR3 coding sequence is TGTGCCTGGAGTGTATCCGTCCTCGCGGACACCATATATTTT.

This chain joins TRBV19 and TRBJ2-2, with 7 bases fitting TRBD2. This CDR3 has 16 amino acids. Germline V lookup: CDR1 LNHDA, CDR2 SQIVND (reference sequence). The V and J ends lost 5 bases and 1 base, in that order; junction bases with no gene match: 7. The CDR3 nucleotides are TGTGCCAGTAGTGCAGCCGCGGGGGTGAACACCGGGGAGCTGTTTTTT. It is translated as CASSAAAGVNTGELFF.

The V call is TRBV27, the J call TRBJ1-1; 8 positions match TRBD1. From germline, CDR1 is MNHEY and CDR2 SMNVEV (reference sequence). The J segment lost 4 bases and the V segment lost 6 bases, leaving 19 bases of the junction unmatched. The length of the CDR3 is 18 residues. The CDR3 spells CASSLTGGSQGAITEAFF. CDR3 nucleotide sequence: TGTGCCAGCAGCCTCACAGGGGGATCGCAGGGGGCCATCACTGAAGCTTTCTTT.

This chain joins TRBV4-2 and TRBJ2-7, with TRBD1 identical over 8 bases. Germline assignment: CDR1 LGHNA and CDR2 YNFKEQ. This CDR3 has 15 amino acids. Germline trimming cut 1 base from V and 4 bases from J; bases unmatched to any gene: 6. CDR3 coding DNA: TGTGCCAGCAGCCAAGCCGGACAGGGAGGATACGAGCAGTACTTC. Protein product: CASSQAGQGGYEQYF.

This clone has only a few counts. The chain recombines TRBV6-1 with TRBJ1-3; 7 bases line up with TRBD1. Trimming took 2 bases from V and 6 from J; bases not matched to a gene: 4. The germline gives CDR1 MNHNS, CDR2 SASEGT. This CDR3 is 14 amino acids long. The CDR3 region is CASSEQGVINTIYF. CDR3 coding DNA: TGTGCCAGCAGTGAACAGGGGGTCATAAACACCATATATTTT.

The chain couples TRBV27 to TRBJ2-3; 9 bases line up with TRBD2. The CDR3 extends over 16 amino acids. Losses at the gene ends were 6 bases for V and 8 bases for J; bases not matched to a gene: 15. Looked up from germline, CDR1 is MNHEY and CDR2 is SMNVEV (reference sequence). This CDR3 reads CASSVDLGGRGGTQYF. The CDR3 DNA reads as TGTGCCAGCAGCGTTGATTTGGGCGGGAGGGGCGGTACGCAGTATTTT.

V and J are TRBV6-5 and TRBJ1-5; a possible D gene is TRBD1 (6 bases). Germline V gene sequence: CDR1 MNHEY, CDR2 SVGAGI. The CDR3 runs to 15 residues. With 7 bases removed from V and 0 bases from J, the gap between germline ends came to 13 bases. The CDR3 DNA reads TGTGCCAGCAAGCCACAGGGAAATAGCAATCAGCCCCAGCATTTT. This translates into CASKPQGNSNQPQHF.

V gene TRBV6-2 or TRBV6-3 combines with J gene TRBJ1-1, with D maybe TRBD1 (6 bases). The ends were cut back, 5 bases at V and 1 base at J, with 14 bases in the middle. CDR3 size: 15 residues. CDR1 is MNHEY and CDR2 is SVGEGT in the germline V gene. The CDR3 DNA follows: TGTGCCAGCAGTCTCCGGACAGCTAAGAACACTGAAGCTTTCTTT. Translation: CASSLRTAKNTEAFF.

The chain is built from TRBV24-1 and TRBJ2-7, with 8 positions matching TRBD1. The CDR3 extends over 16 amino acids. In germline, CDR1 is KGHDR, CDR2 SFDVKD. Trimming at V came to 1 base and at J to 3 bases, leaving 7 bases not matched to a gene. Here the CDR3 DNA reads TGTGCCACCAGTGATTTTGGGACAGGTGGGGTCTACGAGCAGTACTTC. Amino acid sequence: CATSDFGTGGVYEQYF.